This is a list of T cell receptor beta chains from one sample in a study of blood T cell repertoires in COVID-19. Some clones are missing from TCRdb's copy, which holds only in-frame ones; the method was immunoSEQ multiplex PCR. Of roughly 250,000 clones listed, approximately 83% are singletons. The sequencing sample was made of PBMCs or T cells enriched from blood (not recorded which). These receptors came from a woman in her thirties or forties who had been exposed to COVID-19. CDR3s include the opening cysteine and the closing phenylalanine or tryptophan. A D gene is named only where the DNA matches it firmly. Where a row states a size, it is once, few, many or the class of an expanded clone; other rows omit it.

D gene: .; J gene: TRBJ2-1; clone size: .; CDR3 length: 15; V gene: TRBV5-1; CDR3 protein: CASSLGWGDYNEQFF; CDR3 DNA: TGCGCCAGCAGCTTAGGGTGGGGGGACTACAATGAGCAGTTCTTC
D gene: .; J gene: TRBJ1-2; clone size: .; CDR3 length: 14; V gene: TRBV7-2; CDR3 protein: CASSLEFFIYGYTF; CDR3 DNA: TGTGCCAGCAGCTTAGAATTCTTTATCTATGGCTACACCTTC
D gene: TRBD1; J gene: TRBJ1-2; clone size: .; CDR3 length: 15; V gene: TRBV7-3; CDR3 protein: CASSPTGAGSYGYTF; CDR3 DNA: TGTGCCAGCAGCCCGACAGGGGCAGGTTCCTATGGCTACACCTTC
D gene: TRBD2; J gene: TRBJ2-3; clone size: .; CDR3 length: 17; V gene: TRBV5-8; CDR3 protein: CASSLWETSDYTDTQYF; CDR3 DNA: TGTGCCAGCAGCTTGTGGGAGACTAGCGACTACACAGATACGCAGTATTTT
D gene: TRBD1; J gene: TRBJ2-6; clone size: .; CDR3 length: 16; V gene: TRBV19; CDR3 protein: CASTMYTGVGANVLTF; CDR3 DNA: TGTGCCAGTACCATGTACACAGGGGTTGGGGCCAACGTCCTGACTTTC
D gene: TRBD2; J gene: TRBJ2-5; clone size: .; CDR3 length: 16; V gene: TRBV11-2; CDR3 protein: CASSLGGARGEETQYF; CDR3 DNA: TGTGCCAGCAGCTTAGGTGGAGCGCGGGGGGAAGAGACCCAGTACTTC
D gene: .; J gene: TRBJ2-1; clone size: .; CDR3 length: 14; V gene: TRBV4-3; CDR3 protein: CASSQEPARAQQFF; CDR3 DNA: TGCGCCAGCAGCCAAGAACCAGCCAGGGCCCAGCAGTTCTTC
D gene: .; J gene: TRBJ1-3; clone size: .; CDR3 length: 16; V gene: TRBV7-9; CDR3 protein: CASSTRDTYSGNTIYF; CDR3 DNA: TGTGCCAGCAGCACCCGGGACACGTACTCTGGAAACACCATATATTTT
D gene: TRBD1; J gene: TRBJ1-4; clone size: once; CDR3 length: 14; V gene: TRBV6-5; CDR3 protein: CASNPTGVDEKLFF; CDR3 DNA: TGTGCCAGCAATCCGACAGGGGTGGATGAAAAACTGTTTTTT
D gene: .; J gene: TRBJ2-2; clone size: .; CDR3 length: 14; V gene: TRBV12-5; CDR3 protein: CASGSRVNTGELFF; CDR3 DNA: TGTGCTAGTGGATCCAGGGTAAACACCGGGGAGCTGTTTTTT
D gene: .; J gene: TRBJ1-1; clone size: few; CDR3 length: 15; V gene: TRBV7-2; CDR3 protein: CASSSTQGGNTEAFF; CDR3 DNA: TGTGCCAGCAGCTCCACCCAGGGCGGAAACACTGAAGCTTTCTTT